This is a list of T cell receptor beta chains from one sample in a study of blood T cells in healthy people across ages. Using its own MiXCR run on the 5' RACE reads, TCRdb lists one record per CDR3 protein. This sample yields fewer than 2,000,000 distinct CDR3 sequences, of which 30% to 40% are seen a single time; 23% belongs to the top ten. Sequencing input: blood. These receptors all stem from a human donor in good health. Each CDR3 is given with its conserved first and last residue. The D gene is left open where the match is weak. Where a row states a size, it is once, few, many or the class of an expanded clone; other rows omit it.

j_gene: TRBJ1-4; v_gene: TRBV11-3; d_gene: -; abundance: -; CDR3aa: CASSFGSGRANEKLFF; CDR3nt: TGTGCCAGCAGCTTTGGGAGTGGAAGAGCTAATGAAAAACTGTTTTTT
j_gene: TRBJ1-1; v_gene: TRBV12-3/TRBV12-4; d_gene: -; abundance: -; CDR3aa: CASSLTMGSLSEAFF; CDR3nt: TGTGCCAGCAGCCTGACGATGGGGAGTCTTTCTGAAGCTTTCTTT
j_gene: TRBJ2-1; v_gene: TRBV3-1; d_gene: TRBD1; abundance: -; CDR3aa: CASSQTRTGRQFF; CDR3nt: TGTGCCAGCAGCCAAACCCGGACAGGGAGGCAGTTCTTC
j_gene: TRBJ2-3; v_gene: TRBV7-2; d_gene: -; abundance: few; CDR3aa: CASSLMRVGGTDTQYF; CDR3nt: TGTGCCAGCAGCTTAATGAGGGTGGGAGGCACAGATACGCAGTATTTT
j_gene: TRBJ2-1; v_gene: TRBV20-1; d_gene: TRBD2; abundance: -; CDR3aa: CSPYRDYSYNEQFF; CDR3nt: TGCAGTCCCTACCGGGACTACTCCTACAATGAGCAGTTCTTC
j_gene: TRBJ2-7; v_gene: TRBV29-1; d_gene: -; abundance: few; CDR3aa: CSVALSTYEQYF; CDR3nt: TGCAGCGTTGCCCTGTCTACCTACGAGCAGTACTTC
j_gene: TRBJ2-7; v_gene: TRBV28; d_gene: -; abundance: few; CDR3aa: CASRTGRGEYEQYF; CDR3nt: TGTGCCAGCAGGACAGGACGGGGTGAATACGAGCAGTACTTC
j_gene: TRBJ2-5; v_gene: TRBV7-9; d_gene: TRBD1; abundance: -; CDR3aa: CASSLGQGRWETQYF; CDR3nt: TGTGCCAGCAGCTTAGGACAGGGACGGTGGGAGACCCAGTACTTC
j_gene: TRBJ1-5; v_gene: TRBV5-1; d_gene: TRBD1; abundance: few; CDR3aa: CASSLVDRGPPSSNQPQHF; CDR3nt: TGCGCCAGCAGCTTGGTTGACAGGGGCCCTCCTTCCAGCAATCAGCCCCAGCATTTT
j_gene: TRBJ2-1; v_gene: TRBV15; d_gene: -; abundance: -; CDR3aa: CATSRDLDSRFNEQFF; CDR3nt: TGTGCCACCAGCAGAGACCTAGACAGTCGCTTTAATGAGCAGTTCTTC
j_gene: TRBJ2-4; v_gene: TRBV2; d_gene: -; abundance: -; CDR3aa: CASTLWEVKNIQYF; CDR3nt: TGTGCCAGCACATTGTGGGAGGTCAAAAACATTCAGTACTTC
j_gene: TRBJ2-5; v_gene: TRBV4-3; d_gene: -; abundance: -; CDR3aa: CASSQRQETPEETQYF; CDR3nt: TGCGCCAGCAGCCAACGACAGGAAACGCCGGAAGAGACCCAGTACTTC
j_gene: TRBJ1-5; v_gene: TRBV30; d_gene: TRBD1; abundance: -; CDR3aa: CAWSEGTGYQPQHF; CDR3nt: TGTGCCTGGAGTGAGGGGACAGGGTATCAGCCCCAGCATTTT
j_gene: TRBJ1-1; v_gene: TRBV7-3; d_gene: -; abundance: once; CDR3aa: CASSLTATDDTEAFF; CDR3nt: TGTGCCAGCAGCTTAACAGCTACGGACGACACTGAAGCTTTCTTT
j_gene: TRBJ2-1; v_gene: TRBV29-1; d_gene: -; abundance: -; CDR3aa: CSVVRVPYNEQFF; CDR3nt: TGCAGCGTTGTAAGGGTCCCCTACAATGAGCAGTTCTTC
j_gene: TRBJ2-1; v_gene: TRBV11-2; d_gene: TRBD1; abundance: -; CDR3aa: CASSRTGTGLQEQFF; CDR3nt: TGTGCCAGCAGCCGGACAGGCACAGGTCTACAGGAGCAGTTCTTC
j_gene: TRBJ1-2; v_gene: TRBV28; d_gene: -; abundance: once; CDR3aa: CASSSPGEGPLNYGYTF; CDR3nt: TGTGCCAGCAGTTCCCCCGGAGAAGGGCCACTTAACTATGGCTACACCTTC
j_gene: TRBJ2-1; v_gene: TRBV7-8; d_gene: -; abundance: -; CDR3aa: CASSLGTMGLNEQFF; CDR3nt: TGTGCCAGCAGCTTAGGGACCATGGGTCTCAATGAGCAGTTCTTC
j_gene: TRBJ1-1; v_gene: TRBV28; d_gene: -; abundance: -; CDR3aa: CASRVIQGRAEAFF; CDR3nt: TGTGCCAGCAGAGTGATCCAAGGAAGGGCTGAAGCTTTCTTT
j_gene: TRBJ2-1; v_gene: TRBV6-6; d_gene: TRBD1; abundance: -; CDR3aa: CASSYSGQGSDEQFF; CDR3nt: TGTGCCAGCAGTTACTCCGGACAGGGGAGCGATGAGCAGTTCTTC
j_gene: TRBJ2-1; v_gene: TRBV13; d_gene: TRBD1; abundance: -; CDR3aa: CASSFGQASYEQFF; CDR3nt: TGTGCCAGCAGTTTCGGACAGGCATCCTACGAGCAGTTCTTC
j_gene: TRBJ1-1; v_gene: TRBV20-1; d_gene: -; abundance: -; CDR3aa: CSASRQLNTEAFF; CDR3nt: TGCAGTGCTAGTCGACAGTTGAACACTGAAGCTTTCTTT
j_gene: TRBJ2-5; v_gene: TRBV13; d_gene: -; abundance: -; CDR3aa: CASSYTRTGWGETQYF; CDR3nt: TGTGCCAGCAGCTACACCCGGACGGGATGGGGAGAGACCCAGTACTTC
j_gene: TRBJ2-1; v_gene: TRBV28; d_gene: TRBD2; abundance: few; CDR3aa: CASSKPTPPGLADYNEQFF; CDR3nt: TGTGCCAGCAGCAAACCCACACCGCCGGGACTAGCGGACTACAATGAGCAGTTCTTC
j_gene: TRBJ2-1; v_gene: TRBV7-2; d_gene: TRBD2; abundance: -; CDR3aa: CASSVHGGASNEQFF; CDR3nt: TGTGCCAGCAGCGTACACGGGGGGGCGAGCAATGAGCAGTTCTTC
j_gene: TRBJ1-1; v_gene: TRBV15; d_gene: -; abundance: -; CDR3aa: CATSRETLAAEAFF; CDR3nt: TGTGCCACCAGCAGAGAGACTCTCGCTGCTGAAGCTTTCTTT
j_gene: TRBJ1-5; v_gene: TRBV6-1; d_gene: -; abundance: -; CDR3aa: CASRRDGVLYSNQPQHF; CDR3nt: TGTGCCAGCCGACGGGACGGGGTTCTTTATAGCAATCAGCCCCAGCATTTT
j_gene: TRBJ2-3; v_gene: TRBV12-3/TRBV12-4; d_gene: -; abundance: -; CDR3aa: CASSTGTDTDTQYF; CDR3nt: TGTGCCAGCAGTACCGGGACCGACACAGATACGCAGTATTTT
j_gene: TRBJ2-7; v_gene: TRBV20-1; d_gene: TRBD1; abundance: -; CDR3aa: CSSLGDRGYEQYF; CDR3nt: TGCAGTTCCTTAGGGGACAGGGGCTACGAGCAGTACTTC
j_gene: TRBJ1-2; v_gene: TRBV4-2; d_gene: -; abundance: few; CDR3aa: CASSQDWGGQGKDYTF; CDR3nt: TGTGCCAGCAGCCAAGATTGGGGAGGGCAGGGGAAAGACTACACCTTC
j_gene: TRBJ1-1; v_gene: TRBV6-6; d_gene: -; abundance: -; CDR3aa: CASSHLGGRTEAFF; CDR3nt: TGTGCCAGCAGCCACTTAGGGGGGCGGACTGAAGCTTTCTTT
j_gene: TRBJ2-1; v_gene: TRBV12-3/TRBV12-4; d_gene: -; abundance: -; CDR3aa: CASSPELQGNNGQFF; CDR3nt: TGTGCCAGCAGTCCGGAACTACAGGGAAACAATGGGCAGTTCTTC
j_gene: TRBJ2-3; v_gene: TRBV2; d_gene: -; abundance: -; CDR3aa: CASNFQVNTQYF; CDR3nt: TGTGCCAGCAATTTCCAGGTTAATACGCAGTATTTT
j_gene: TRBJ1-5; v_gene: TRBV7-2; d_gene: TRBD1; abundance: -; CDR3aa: CASKETGGQPQHF; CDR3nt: TGTGCCAGCAAGGAGACAGGGGGTCAGCCCCAGCATTTT
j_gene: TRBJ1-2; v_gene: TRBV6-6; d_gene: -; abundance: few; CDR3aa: CASSYVSGNNYGYTF; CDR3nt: TGTGCCAGCAGTTACGTGTCAGGAAATAACTATGGCTACACCTTC
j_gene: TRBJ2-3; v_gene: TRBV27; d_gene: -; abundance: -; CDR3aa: CASSLLPSSDTQYF; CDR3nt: TGTGCCAGCAGTTTATTACCCAGCTCGGATACGCAGTATTTT
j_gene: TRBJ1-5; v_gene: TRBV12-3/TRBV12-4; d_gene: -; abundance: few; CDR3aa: CASSFAENQPQHF; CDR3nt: TGTGCCAGCAGTTTTGCGGAAAATCAGCCCCAGCATTTT
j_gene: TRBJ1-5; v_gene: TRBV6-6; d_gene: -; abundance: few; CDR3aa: CASSWAERSPQHF; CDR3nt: TGTGCCAGCAGTTGGGCAGAACGATCGCCCCAGCATTTT
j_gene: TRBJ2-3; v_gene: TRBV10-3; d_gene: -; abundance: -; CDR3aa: CGISEPAPRDTQYF; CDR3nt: TGTGGCATCAGTGAGCCGGCCCCGCGGGATACGCAGTATTTT
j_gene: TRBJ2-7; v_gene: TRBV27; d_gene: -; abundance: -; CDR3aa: CASSDRGDRSYEQYF; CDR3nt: TGTGCCAGCAGTGACCGGGGCGACAGATCCTACGAGCAGTACTTC
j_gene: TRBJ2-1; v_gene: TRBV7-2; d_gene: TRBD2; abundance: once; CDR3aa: CASSSPGLAGNLQFF; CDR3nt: TGTGCCAGCAGCTCCCCTGGACTAGCGGGGAATCTGCAGTTCTTC